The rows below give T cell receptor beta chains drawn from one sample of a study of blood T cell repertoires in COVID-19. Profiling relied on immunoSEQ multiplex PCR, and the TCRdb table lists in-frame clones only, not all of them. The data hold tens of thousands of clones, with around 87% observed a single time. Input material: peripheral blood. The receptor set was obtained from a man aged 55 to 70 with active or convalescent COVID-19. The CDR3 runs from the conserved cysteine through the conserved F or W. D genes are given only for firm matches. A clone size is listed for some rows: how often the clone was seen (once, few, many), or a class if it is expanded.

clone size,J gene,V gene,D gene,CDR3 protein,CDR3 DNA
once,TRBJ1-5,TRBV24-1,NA,CATQDPGGNQPQHF,TGTGCCACCCAAGACCCGGGGGGAAATCAGCCCCAGCATTTT
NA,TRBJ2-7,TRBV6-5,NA,CASSQYPGSSYEQYF,TGTGCCAGCAGTCAATACCCAGGAAGCTCCTACGAGCAGTACTTC
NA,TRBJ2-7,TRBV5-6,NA,CASSPTPGHYEQYF,TGTGCCAGCAGCCCCACCCCTGGGCATTACGAGCAGTACTTC
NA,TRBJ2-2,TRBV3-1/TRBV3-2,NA,CASSQVGSDITGELFF,TGTGCCAGCAGCCAAGTCGGGAGTGACATCACCGGGGAGCTGTTTTTT
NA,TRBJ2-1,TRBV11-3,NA,CASSRDLSSYNEQFF,TGTGCCAGCAGCCGGGATCTGAGCTCCTACAATGAGCAGTTCTTC
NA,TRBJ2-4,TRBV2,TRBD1,CASSYMTGGGLEGQYF,TGTGCCAGCAGTTATATGACAGGGGGAGGTTTAGAGGGTCAGTACTTC
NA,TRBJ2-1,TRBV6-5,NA,CASRPGNYNEQFF,TGTGCCAGCAGACCCGGGAATTACAATGAGCAGTTCTTC
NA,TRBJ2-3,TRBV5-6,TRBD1,CASSQQGATDTQYF,TGTGCCAGCAGTCAACAGGGGGCAACAGATACGCAGTATTTT
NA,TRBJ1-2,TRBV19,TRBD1,CASSTEGQGPYGYTF,TGTGCCAGTAGTACAGAGGGACAGGGCCCCTATGGCTACACCTTC
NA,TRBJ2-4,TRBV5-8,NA,CARNLLVAKNIQYF,TGTGCCAGAAACCTGTTAGTAGCCAAAAACATTCAGTACTTC
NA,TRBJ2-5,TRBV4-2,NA,CASSQVAGQETQYF,TGTGCCAGCAGCCAAGTAGCAGGGCAAGAGACCCAGTACTTC
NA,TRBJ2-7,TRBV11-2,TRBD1,CASSSDRASYEQYF,TGTGCCAGCAGCTCTGACAGGGCCTCCTACGAGCAGTACTTC
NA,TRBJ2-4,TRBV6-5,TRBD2,CASTLQREENIQYF,TGTGCCAGCACCCTTCAGCGGGAGGAAAACATTCAGTACTTC
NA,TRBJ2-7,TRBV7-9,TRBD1,CASSEGAGLTGEQYF,TGTGCCAGCAGCGAGGGGGCAGGGCTTACGGGAGAGCAGTACTTC
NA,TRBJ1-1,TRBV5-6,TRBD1,CASIIGRDRGRNTEAFF,TGTGCCAGCATCATTGGTAGGGACAGGGGGAGGAACACTGAAGCTTTCTTT
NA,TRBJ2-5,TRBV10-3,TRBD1,CAISAEDRVGETQYF,TGTGCCATCAGTGCGGAGGACAGGGTGGGAGAGACCCAGTACTTC
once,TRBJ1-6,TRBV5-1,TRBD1,CASSFTGQGADSPLHF,TGCGCCAGCAGCTTTACGGGACAGGGGGCGGATTCACCCCTCCACTTT
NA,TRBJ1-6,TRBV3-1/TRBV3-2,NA,CASSPPGRSSYNSPLHF,TGTGCCAGCAGCCCCCCCGGCAGGTCCTCCTATAATTCACCCCTCCACTTT
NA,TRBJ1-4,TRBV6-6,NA,CASSYSREKLFF,TGTGCCAGCAGTTACTCGCGTGAAAAACTGTTTTTT
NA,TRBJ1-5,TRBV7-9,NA,CASSPGVRQPQHF,TGTGCCAGCAGCCCAGGGGTCAGACAGCCCCAGCATTTT
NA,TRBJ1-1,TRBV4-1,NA,CASSQGRGWGAFF,TGCGCCAGCAGCCAAGGAAGAGGGTGGGGAGCTTTCTTT
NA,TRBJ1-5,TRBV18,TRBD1,CASSPGAFGTGGINQPQHF,TGTGCCAGCTCACCAGGTGCGTTCGGGACAGGTGGAATCAATCAGCCCCAGCATTTT
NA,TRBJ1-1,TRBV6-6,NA,CASLGGAENTEAFF,TGTGCCAGCCTGGGGGGGGCGGAGAACACTGAAGCTTTCTTT
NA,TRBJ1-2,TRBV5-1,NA,CASSLDTLYGYTF,TGCGCCAGCAGCTTAGACACTCTCTATGGCTACACCTTC
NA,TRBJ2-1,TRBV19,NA,CASSRTIYNEQFF,TGTGCCAGTAGTAGGACTATATACAATGAGCAGTTCTTC
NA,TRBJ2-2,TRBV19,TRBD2,CASSHPGGPTGELFF,TGTGCCAGCTCCCACCCGGGAGGGCCCACCGGGGAGCTGTTTTTT
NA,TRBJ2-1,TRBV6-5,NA,CASSATSNEQFF,TGTGCCAGCAGCGCAACTAGCAATGAGCAGTTCTTC
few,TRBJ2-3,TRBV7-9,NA,CASSSQGFGLLAQYF,TGTGCCAGCAGCTCCCAAGGGTTTGGACTCCTGGCGCAGTATTTT
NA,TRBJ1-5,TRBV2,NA,CASSREQGDQPQHF,TGTGCCAGCAGCCGAGAACAGGGCGATCAGCCCCAGCATTTT
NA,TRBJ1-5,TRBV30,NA,CAWSGAGDQPQHF,TGTGCCTGGAGTGGGGCAGGGGATCAGCCCCAGCATTTT
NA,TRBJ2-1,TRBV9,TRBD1,CASSVWGQGKLNEQFF,TGTGCCAGCAGCGTATGGGGACAGGGAAAATTGAATGAGCAGTTCTTC
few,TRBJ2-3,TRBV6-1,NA,CASSDSGRTTDTQYF,TGTGCCAGCAGTGATTCAGGGAGGACCACAGATACGCAGTATTTT
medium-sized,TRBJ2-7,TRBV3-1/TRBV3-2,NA,CASRGAYEQYF,TGTGCCAGCAGAGGAGCCTACGAGCAGTACTTC
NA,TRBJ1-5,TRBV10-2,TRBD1,CASRKGGQGSNQPQHF,TGCGCCAGCAGGAAAGGGGGACAGGGGAGCAATCAGCCCCAGCATTTT
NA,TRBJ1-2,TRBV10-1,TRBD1,CASSLDRDRGYTF,TGCGCCAGCAGCCTCGACAGGGACAGGGGCTACACCTTC
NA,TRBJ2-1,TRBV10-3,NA,CAISESAGGNEQFF,TGTGCCATCAGTGAGTCGGCGGGTGGGAATGAGCAGTTCTTC
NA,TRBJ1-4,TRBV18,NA,CASSPTQDPTNEKLFF,TGTGCCAGCTCACCTACCCAGGATCCAACTAATGAAAAACTGTTTTTT
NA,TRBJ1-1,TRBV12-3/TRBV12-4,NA,CASSPDTEAFF,TGTGCCAGCAGCCCAGACACTGAAGCTTTCTTT
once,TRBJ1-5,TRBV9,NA,CASSVGGYSNQPQHF,TGTGCCAGCAGCGTAGGGGGCTATAGCAATCAGCCCCAGCATTTT
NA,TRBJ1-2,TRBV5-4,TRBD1,CASSQDAARGRYYGYTF,TGTGCCAGCAGCCAAGACGCGGCGAGGGGGCGATACTATGGCTACACCTTC
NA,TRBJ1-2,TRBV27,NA,CASRPGSANYGYTF,TGTGCCAGCCGCCCCGGGTCCGCTAACTATGGCTACACCTTC
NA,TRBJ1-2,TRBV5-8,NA,CASSPALTGFYYGYTF,TGTGCCAGCAGCCCTGCTTTAACAGGGTTCTACTATGGCTACACCTTC
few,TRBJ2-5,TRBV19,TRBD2,CASTPRGSGGDNMETQYF,TGTGCCAGTACCCCCAGGGGTTCGGGGGGGGATAATATGGAGACCCAGTACTTC
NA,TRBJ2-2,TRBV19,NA,CASSRADTGELFF,TGTGCCAGTAGTAGGGCAGACACCGGGGAGCTGTTTTTT
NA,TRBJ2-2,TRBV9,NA,CASSPRGGANTGELFF,TGTGCCAGCAGCCCACGAGGGGGGGCTAACACCGGGGAGCTGTTTTTT
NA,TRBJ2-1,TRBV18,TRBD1,CASSRTGTGVGNEQFF,TGTGCCAGCTCACGGACCGGGACAGGGGTAGGGAATGAGCAGTTCTTC
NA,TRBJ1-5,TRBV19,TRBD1,CASSPMDRGNQPQHF,TGTGCCAGTAGTCCCATGGACAGGGGCAATCAGCCCCAGCATTTT
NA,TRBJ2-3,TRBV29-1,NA,CSVYRGGSTDTQYF,TGCAGCGTTTACAGGGGGGGTAGCACAGATACGCAGTATTTT
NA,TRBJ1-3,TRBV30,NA,CALYRKPGNTIYF,TGTGCCTTATACAGAAAGCCTGGAAACACCATATATTTT
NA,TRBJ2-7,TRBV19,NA,CASSLRLSYEQYF,TGTGCCAGTAGTTTGCGGCTCTCCTACGAGCAGTACTTC
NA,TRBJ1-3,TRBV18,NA,CASSGSSGNTIYF,TGTGCCAGCTCGGGGAGCTCTGGAAACACCATATATTTT
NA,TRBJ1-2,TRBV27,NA,CASSPAAGNYGYTF,TGTGCCAGCAGTCCCGCGGCCGGGAACTATGGCTACACCTTC
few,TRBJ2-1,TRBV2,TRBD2,CASSALAGNEQFF,TGTGCCAGCAGTGCCCTAGCGGGCAATGAGCAGTTCTTC
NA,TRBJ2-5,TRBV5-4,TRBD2,CASSFGGLAGDGETQYF,TGTGCCAGCAGCTTTGGGGGACTAGCGGGAGATGGGGAGACCCAGTACTTC
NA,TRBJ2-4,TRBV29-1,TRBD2,CSVLAGGKNIQYF,TGCAGCGTACTAGCGGGGGGGAAAAACATTCAGTACTTC